This entry concerns a single TCR beta chain. Its cognate antigen is unknown. The data derive from a study of T cell responses to AZD1222 COVID-19 vaccine. Whole-study findings and limits: CD4 TCRs linked to vaccination spanned spike, dominating at 160-218 and 743-854. Clonal diversity was possibly underestimated, and the donors were mostly white British, with more females.

Germline V CDR1 and CDR2: SEHNR, FQNEAQ (reference sequence). V lost 7 bases, J lost 6 bases, and 15 bases stayed unmatched. This CDR3 region has 17 residues. Using immunoSEQ multiplex PCR, the repertoire was profiled, and TCRdb retains in-frame clones only, with some absent. The top ten hold 1.5% to 2% of the sample, which has around 140,000 clones, 75% to 90% seen once. Sample: peripheral blood, taken 28 days after the second AZD1222 dose. The source is an adult who received the AZD1222 COVID-19 vaccine. The chain couples TRBV7-9 to TRBJ2-2; 9 nucleotides agree with TRBD1. The CDR3, as DNA: TGTGCCAGCACCCAAAGCTCCGGGACAGGGAGGGCCGGGGAGCTGTTTTTT. It specifies CASTQSSGTGRAGELFF.